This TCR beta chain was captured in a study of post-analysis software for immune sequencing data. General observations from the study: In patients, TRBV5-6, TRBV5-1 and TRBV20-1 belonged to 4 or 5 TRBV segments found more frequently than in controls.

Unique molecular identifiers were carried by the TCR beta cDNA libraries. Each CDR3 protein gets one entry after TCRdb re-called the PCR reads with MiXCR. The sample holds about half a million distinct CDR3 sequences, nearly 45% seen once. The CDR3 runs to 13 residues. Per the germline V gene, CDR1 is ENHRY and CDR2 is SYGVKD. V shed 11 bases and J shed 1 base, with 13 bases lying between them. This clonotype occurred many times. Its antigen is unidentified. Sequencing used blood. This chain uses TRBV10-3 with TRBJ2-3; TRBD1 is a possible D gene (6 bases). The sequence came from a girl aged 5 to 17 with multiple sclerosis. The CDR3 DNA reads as TGTGCCGGCCGGACAGTCGGCACAGATACGCAGTATTTT. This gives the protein CAGRTVGTDTQYF.